One and the same sample provided the 5 T cell receptor beta chains below, sequenced in a study of T cell repertoires in cytomegalovirus infection. One entry per CDR3 protein results from TCRdb running MiXCR on the reads. The repertoire holds fewer than 900,000 distinct CDR3 sequences, 25% to 35% seen once, with 10% to 15% in the top ten. These receptors have no identified antigens. Material: cultured CD8+ T cells from PBMCs, obtained from culture after CMV antigen stimulation. The receptor set was obtained from a human donor in good health (CMV status not recorded). Some clones in this sample may be carry-over from other donors' samples.

In its sample, this clonotype was seen a few times. V gene TRBV29-1 combines with J gene TRBJ2-3, with 10 nucleotides matching TRBD2. Germline CDR1 and CDR2: SQVTM and ANQGSEA. V dropped 8 bases and J dropped 8; count of bases not matched to a gene: 13. CDR3 length equals 14 residues. CDR3 region: CSFPSGGRQGTQYF. The CDR3 nucleotides read TGCAGCTTTCCTAGCGGGGGCCGGCAAGGTACGCAGTATTTT.

The chain employs TRBV12-3 or TRBV12-4 and TRBJ2-1; no clear D. The V gene lost 8 bases and the J gene lost 6 bases, with 8 bases spanning the gap. There are 11 residues in the CDR3. The DNA for the CDR3 is TGTGCCAGCTCCACGATCAATGAGCAGTTCTTC. Residues: CASSTINEQFF.

CDR3 sequence: CASSYGWGRQEGYTF. The DNA of the CDR3 is TGTGCCAGCAGTTACGGGTGGGGCCGCCAAGAAGGCTACACCTTC. V usage is TRBV6-5 and J usage is TRBJ1-2, with D possibly TRBD1 on 5 matching bases. V was trimmed by 2 bases and J by 8 bases, leaving 18 bases between them. Germline loops: CDR1 MNHEY, CDR2 SVGAGI. The CDR3 loop spans 15 amino acids.

The genes are TRBV12-3 or TRBV12-4 and TRBJ2-5; 11 nucleotides match TRBD2. The V gene end was trimmed by 6 bases and the J gene end by 1 base; junction bases not matched to a gene: 7. The CDR3 is 16 residues long. CDR3 loop: CASRSLSGGAQETQYF. The CDR3 nucleotides are TGTGCCAGCAGATCTCTTAGCGGGGGGGCCCAAGAGACCCAGTACTTC.

The chain employs TRBV7-2 and TRBJ2-1, with 8 bases fitting TRBD1. There are 17 residues in the CDR3. Germline assignment: CDR1 SGHTA and CDR2 FQGNSA. V lost 8 bases, J lost 4 bases, and 16 bases stayed unmatched. The CDR3 DNA reads as TGTGCCAGCGGAACATACAGAAGGACAGGGAGGTACAATGAGCAGTTCTTC. Its translation: CASGTYRRTGRYNEQFF.